The TCR beta chain described here comes from a study of blood T cell repertoires in COVID-19. This clone was observed a single time. Germline CDR1 is MNHEY and CDR2 is SVGEGT. The CDR3 is made up of 17 amino acids. With 5 bases clipped from V and 2 bases from J, the junction kept 14 bases outside the gene matches. This table comes from immunoSEQ multiplex PCR, and its TCRdb copy is limited to in-frame clones, with some not included. The table has approximately 90,000 clones, approximately 86% seen once. The specimen sequenced was peripheral blood. The sequence derives from a woman aged 80 or over with acute or convalescent COVID-19. The rearrangement uses TRBV6-2 or TRBV6-3 and TRBJ2-7; 8 bases line up with TRBD2. The CDR3 here is CASSNPRRSGGPYEQYF. The CDR3 DNA reads TGTGCCAGCAGTAACCCTCGAAGAAGCGGGGGTCCCTACGAGCAGTACTTC.